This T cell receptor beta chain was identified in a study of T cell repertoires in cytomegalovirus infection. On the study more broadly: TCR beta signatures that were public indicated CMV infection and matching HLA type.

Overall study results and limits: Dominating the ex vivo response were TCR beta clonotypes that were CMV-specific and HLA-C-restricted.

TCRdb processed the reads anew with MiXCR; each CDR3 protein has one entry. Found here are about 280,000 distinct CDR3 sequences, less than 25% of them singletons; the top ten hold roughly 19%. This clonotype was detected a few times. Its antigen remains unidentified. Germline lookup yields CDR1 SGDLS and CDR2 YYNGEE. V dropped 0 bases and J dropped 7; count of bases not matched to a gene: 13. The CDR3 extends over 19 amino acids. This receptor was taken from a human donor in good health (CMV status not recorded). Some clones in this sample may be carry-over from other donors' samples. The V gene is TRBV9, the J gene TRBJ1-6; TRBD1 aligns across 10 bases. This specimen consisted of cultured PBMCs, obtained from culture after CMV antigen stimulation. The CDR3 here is CASSVDDRGPLKKNSPLHF. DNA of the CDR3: TGTGCCAGCAGCGTAGACGACAGGGGGCCTCTCAAGAAAAATTCACCCCTCCACTTT.